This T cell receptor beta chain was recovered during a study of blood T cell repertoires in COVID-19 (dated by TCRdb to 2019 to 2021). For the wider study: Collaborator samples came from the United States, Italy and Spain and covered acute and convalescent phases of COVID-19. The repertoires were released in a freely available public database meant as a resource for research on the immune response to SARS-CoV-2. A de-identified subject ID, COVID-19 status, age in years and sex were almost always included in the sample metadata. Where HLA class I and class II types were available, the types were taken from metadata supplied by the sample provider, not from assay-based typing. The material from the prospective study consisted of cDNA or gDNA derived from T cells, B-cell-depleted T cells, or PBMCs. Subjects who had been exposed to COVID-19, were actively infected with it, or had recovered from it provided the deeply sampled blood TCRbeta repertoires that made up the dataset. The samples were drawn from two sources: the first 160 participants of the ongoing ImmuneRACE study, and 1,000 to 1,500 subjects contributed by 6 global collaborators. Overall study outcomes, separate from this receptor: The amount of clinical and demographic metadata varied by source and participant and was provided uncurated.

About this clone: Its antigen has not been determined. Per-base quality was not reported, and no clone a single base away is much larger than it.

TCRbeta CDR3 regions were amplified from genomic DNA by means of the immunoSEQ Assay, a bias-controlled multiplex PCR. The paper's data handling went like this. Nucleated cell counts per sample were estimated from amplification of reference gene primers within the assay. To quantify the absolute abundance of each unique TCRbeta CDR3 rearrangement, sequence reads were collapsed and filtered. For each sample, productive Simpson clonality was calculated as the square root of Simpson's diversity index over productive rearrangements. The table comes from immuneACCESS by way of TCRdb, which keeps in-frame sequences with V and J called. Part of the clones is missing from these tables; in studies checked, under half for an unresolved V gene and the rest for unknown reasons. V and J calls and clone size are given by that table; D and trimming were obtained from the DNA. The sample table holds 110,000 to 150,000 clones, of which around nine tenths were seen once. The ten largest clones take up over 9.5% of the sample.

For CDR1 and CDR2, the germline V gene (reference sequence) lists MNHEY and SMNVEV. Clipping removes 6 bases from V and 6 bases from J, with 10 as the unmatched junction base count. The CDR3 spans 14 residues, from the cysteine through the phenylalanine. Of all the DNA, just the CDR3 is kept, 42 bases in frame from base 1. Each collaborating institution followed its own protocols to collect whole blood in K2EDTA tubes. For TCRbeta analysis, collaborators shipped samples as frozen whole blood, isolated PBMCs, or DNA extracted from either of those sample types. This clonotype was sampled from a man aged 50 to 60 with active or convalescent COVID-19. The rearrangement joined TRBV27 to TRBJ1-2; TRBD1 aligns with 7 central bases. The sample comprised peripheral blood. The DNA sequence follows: TGTGCCAGCAGGCAGGGGGGTAGTTGGGATGGCTACACCTTC. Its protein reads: CASRQGGSWDGYTF.